The 11 T cell receptor beta chains presented below share a single source sample, sequenced in a study of T cell repertoires in cytomegalovirus infection (dated by TCRdb to the late 2010s). The sample's treatment or condition, from its label and the paper: in vitro stimulation with specific CMV peptide epitopes to enrich CMV-specific T cells. The sample was run on an Illumina HiSeq 1500. TCRdb reprocessed the public reads (quality trimming at Q25 with fastp, clone calling with MiXCR) and kept in-frame beta chains. Each CDR3 protein gets just one entry, which takes the most common genes and DNA from the rows behind it. Within this sample are about 310,000 distinct CDR3 sequences, with roughly 25% of them counted one time only. About 14% of the sample goes to the ten largest clones. These receptors' targets are unknown. Sequencing was performed on cultured PBMCs, taken from culture after CMV antigen stimulation. The receptors shown here come from a human donor in good health (CMV status not recorded). Some clones in this sample may be carry-over from other donors' samples.

The V call is TRBV5-1, the J call TRBJ2-7; tentative D call: TRBD1 (5 bases). V was clipped by 5 bases and J by 0 bases, with 12 bases between them. The CDR3 has 14 amino acids. Per germline, CDR1 SGHRS and CDR2 YFSETQ. The DNA of the CDR3 is TGCGCCAGCAGACAGGATCCGAGCTCCTACGAGCAGTACGTC. This encodes CASRQDPSSYEQYV.

This clonotype was detected only a few times. The chain recombines TRBV6-2 or TRBV6-3 with TRBJ2-3; possibly TRBD1 for D (6 bases). This CDR3 comprises 13 residues. Germline lookup yields CDR1 MNHEY and CDR2 SVGEGT. V lost 7 bases and J 4 bases, leaving 12 bases between the germline ends. The CDR3 sequence: CASKPTGPDTQYF. Written as DNA, the CDR3 is TGTGCCAGCAAACCGACAGGCCCAGATACGCAGTATTTT.

This clonotype has a count of ten or more. The rearrangement joins TRBV7-2 to TRBJ2-7; D is possibly TRBD2 (5 bases). CDR1 is SGHTA and CDR2 is FQGNSA in the germline V gene. The CDR3 covers 13 residues. Trimming removed 5 bases from V and 6 bases from J, with 14 bases in between. DNA of the CDR3: TGTGCCAGCAGCCAAATACTAGGATCCGAGCAGTACGTC. This codes for CASSQILGSEQYV.

This clonotype occurred a few times. This sequence joins TRBV19 and TRBJ1-5; no reliable D call. Trimming removed 3 bases from V and 5 bases from J, with 14 bases in between. CDR1 is LNHDA, CDR2 SQIVND, per germline (reference sequence). The CDR3 sequence is 15 residues long. The CDR3 loop is CASSIQRNRDQPQHF. CDR3 bases: TGTGCCAGTAGTATTCAACGGAATAGGGATCAGCCCCAGCATTTT.

This clonotype has only a few counts. The CDR3 DNA sequence: TGCAGTGCTAGGGATTTGGCGGGTGGCTCCTACGAGCAGTACTTC. Encoded protein: CSARDLAGGSYEQYF. This sequence joins TRBV20-1 and TRBJ2-7; D is perhaps TRBD2 (5 bases). Trimming took 3 bases from V and 0 from J, leaving 15 bases between them. Germline V CDR1 and CDR2: DFQATT, SNEGSKA (reference sequence). The CDR3 length is 15 residues.

This clonotype appeared a few times. The chain has TRBV12-3 or TRBV12-4 and TRBJ2-1, with no clear D. Trimming shortened V by 7 bases and J by 8 bases, and 12 bases separated the two germline ends. The CDR3 loop spans 12 amino acids. CDR3 sequence: CASTPQRHEQFF. The CDR3 nucleotides read TGTGCCAGCACCCCCCAGAGGCATGAGCAGTTCTTC.

The gene calls are TRBV25-1 and TRBJ2-6; no reliable D call. Germline CDR1 and CDR2: MGHDK and SYGVNS. V was pared by 8 bases and J by 1 base, with 6 bases between. The CDR3 is 13 residues long. CDR3 region: CASLESGANVLTF. Here the CDR3 DNA reads TGTGCCAGCTTAGAATCTGGGGCCAACGTCCTGACTTTC.

The rearrangement uses TRBV6-1 and TRBJ2-1; D may correspond to TRBD1 or TRBD2 (5 bases each). The CDR3 sequence is 12 residues long. The germline V gene has CDR1 MNHNS and CDR2 SASEGT. Trimming stripped 8 bases from V and 9 bases from J, with 14 bases between. Here the CDR3 DNA reads TGTGCCAGCTTGGGGGTAGGCAGTGAGCAGTTCTTC. It yields the protein CASLGVGSEQFF.

A remark on this clonotype: Possible read error: a much larger clone is one base away. The chain employs TRBV11-3 and TRBJ1-6; D remains unclear. Per the germline V gene, CDR1 is SGHNT and CDR2 is YENEEA. This CDR3 comprises 13 residues. CDR3 DNA: TGTGCCAGCAGCCCCAGAAGGAATTCACCCCACCACTTT. It codes for CASSPRRNSPHHF.

This clonotype has only a few counts. The chain is built from TRBV6-1 and TRBJ2-7; possibly TRBD1 for D (5 bases). Germline CDR1 is MNHNS and CDR2 is SASEGT. This CDR3 is built from 14 residues. V was trimmed by 7 bases and J by 2 bases, leaving 15 bases between them. The CDR3 protein is CASTRAPGPYEQYF. CDR3 in DNA: TGTGCCAGCACCCGGGCGCCAGGGCCCTACGAGCAGTACTTC.

This clonotype was seen a few times. This chain joins TRBV6-6 and TRBJ2-4; D ambiguous. There are 13 residues in the CDR3. CDR1 and CDR2 from the germline V gene are MNHNY and SVGAGI (reference sequence). With 6 bases removed from V and 0 bases from J, the gap between germline ends came to 6 bases. The CDR3 spells CASRGEAKNIQYF. The CDR3 DNA reads TGTGCCAGCAGAGGCGAAGCCAAAAACATTCAGTACTTC.